A selection of T cell receptor beta chains follows, all from one sample in a study of blood T cell repertoires in COVID-19. TCRdb keeps only in-frame clones here, not all; method: immunoSEQ multiplex PCR. The sample records approximately 140,000 clones, around 84% being singletons. Sequenced input: peripheral blood. Every receptor here comes from a man aged 25 to 40 with COVID-19, enrolled during active disease. Both conserved end residues are part of each CDR3. A D gene is named only where the DNA matches it firmly. Clone size is given for some rows only: seen once, a few or many times, or a class if the clone is expanded.

d_call	cdr3_length	v_call	clone_size	j_call	cdr3_aa	cdr3_nt
TRBD1	15	TRBV5-4	-	TRBJ1-1	CASSVQGALNTEAFF	TGTGCCAGCAGCGTCCAGGGGGCGTTGAACACTGAAGCTTTCTTT
TRBD1	15	TRBV9	few	TRBJ1-3	CASKPRDRYGNTIYF	TGTGCCAGCAAACCCCGGGACAGATACGGAAACACCATATATTTT
TRBD2	15	TRBV28	-	TRBJ2-7	CASSSGGSSSYEQYF	TGTGCCAGCAGTTCGGGGGGATCAAGCTCCTACGAGCAGTACTTC
TRBD2	16	TRBV6-1	-	TRBJ2-7	CASSDGLAGDSYEQYF	TGTGCCAGCAGTGACGGACTAGCGGGGGACTCCTACGAGCAGTACTTC
TRBD2	18	TRBV28	once	TRBJ2-1	CASSSTSGGWGYYNEQFF	TGTGCCAGCAGTTCAACTAGCGGGGGCTGGGGTTATTACAATGAGCAGTTCTTC
TRBD1	18	TRBV24-1	few	TRBJ1-5	CATSDPGTGGGWDQPQHF	TGTGCCACCAGTGATCCCGGGACAGGGGGCGGATGGGATCAGCCCCAGCATTTT
-	18	TRBV5-4	-	TRBJ2-6	CASSPSPSASSGANVLTF	TGTGCCAGCAGCCCAAGTCCTAGCGCGTCCTCTGGGGCCAACGTCCTGACTTTC
TRBD1	14	TRBV6-5	-	TRBJ2-3	CASSSGTGFVTQYF	TGTGCCAGCAGTTCCGGGACAGGGTTTGTTACGCAGTATTTT
TRBD2	14	TRBV9	-	TRBJ2-7	CASSPRASGYEQYF	TGTGCCAGCAGCCCCCGGGCTAGCGGTTACGAGCAGTACTTC
TRBD2	15	TRBV11-1	-	TRBJ2-5	CASSLVGLAGETQYF	TGTGCCAGCAGCTTAGTTGGACTAGCGGGAGAGACCCAGTACTTC
-	13	TRBV4-2	-	TRBJ2-3	CASSHDNFYTQYF	TGTGCCAGCAGCCACGACAATTTCTATACGCAGTATTTT
-	15	TRBV6-5	once	TRBJ1-6	CATSMGSSYNSPLHF	TGTGCCACCAGTATGGGGAGCTCCTATAATTCACCCCTCCACTTT
-	16	TRBV9	many	TRBJ1-6	CASSPSTDSYNSPLHF	TGTGCCAGCAGCCCTTCGACAGACTCCTATAATTCACCCCTCCACTTT
-	13	TRBV2	-	TRBJ1-2	CASKVERDYGYTF	TGTGCCAGCAAGGTCGAGCGGGACTATGGCTACACCTTC
-	12	TRBV30	once	TRBJ1-1	CAWSVADSRAFF	TGTGCCTGGAGTGTAGCGGACTCTAGGGCTTTCTTT
-	13	TRBV11-3	once	TRBJ1-5	CASSLGLNQPQHF	TGTGCCAGCAGCTTGGGCCTCAATCAGCCCCAGCATTTT
-	13	TRBV6-2/TRBV6-3	-	TRBJ2-3	CASSARLTDTQYF	TGTGCCAGCAGTGCCCGACTGACAGATACGCAGTATTTT
-	13	TRBV7-8	-	TRBJ1-5	CASSSDTPGPQHF	TGTGCCAGCAGCTCGGACACCCCGGGGCCCCAGCATTTT
-	13	TRBV11-2	-	TRBJ1-4	CASSLVPNEKLFF	TGTGCCAGCAGCTTAGTCCCAAATGAAAAACTGTTTTTT
TRBD1	15	TRBV5-1	few	TRBJ2-7	CASSSTGQGGYEQYF	TGCGCCAGCAGCTCGACGGGACAGGGTGGTTACGAGCAGTACTTC
-	16	TRBV5-1	once	TRBJ2-3	CASSLEVGTSTDTQYF	TGCGCCAGCAGCTTGGAGGTGGGGACTAGCACAGATACGCAGTATTTT
-	13	TRBV5-5	-	TRBJ1-5	CASSLNTNQPQHF	TGTGCCAGCAGCTTGAACACCAATCAGCCCCAGCATTTT
-	14	TRBV27	-	TRBJ2-7	CASSLSGVNKEQYF	TGTGCCAGCAGTTTATCAGGGGTAAATAAGGAGCAGTACTTC
-	14	TRBV6-1	-	TRBJ2-7	CASSESQAPHEQYF	TGTGCCAGCAGTGAGTCACAGGCCCCCCACGAGCAGTACTTC
-	11	TRBV11-2	-	TRBJ2-7	CASSLDLRWYF	TGTGCCAGCAGCTTAGACCTCCGGTGGTACTTC
-	19	TRBV10-2	-	TRBJ2-1	CASSWVGGLADSSYNEQFF	TGCGCCAGCAGCTGGGTCGGGGGGCTAGCGGATAGCTCCTACAATGAGCAGTTCTTC
TRBD1	15	TRBV7-8	-	TRBJ2-7	CASSLGWTGLYEQYF	TGTGCCAGCAGCTTGGGCTGGACAGGACTCTACGAGCAGTACTTC